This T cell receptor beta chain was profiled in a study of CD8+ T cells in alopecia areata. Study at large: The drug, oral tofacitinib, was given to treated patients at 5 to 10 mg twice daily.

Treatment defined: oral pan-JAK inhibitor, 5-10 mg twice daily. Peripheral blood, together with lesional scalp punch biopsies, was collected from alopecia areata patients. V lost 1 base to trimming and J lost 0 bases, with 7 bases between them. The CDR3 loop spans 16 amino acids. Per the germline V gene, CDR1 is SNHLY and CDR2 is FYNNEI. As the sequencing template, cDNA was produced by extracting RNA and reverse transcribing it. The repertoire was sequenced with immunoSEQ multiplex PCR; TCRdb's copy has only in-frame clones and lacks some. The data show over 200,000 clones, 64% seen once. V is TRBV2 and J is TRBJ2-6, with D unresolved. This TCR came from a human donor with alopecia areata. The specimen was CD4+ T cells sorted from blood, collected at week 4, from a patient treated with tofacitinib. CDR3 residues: CASSEDGRSGANVLTF. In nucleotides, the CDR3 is TGTGCCAGCAGTGAAGACGGACGCTCTGGGGCCAACGTCCTGACTTTC.